The TCR beta chain described here comes from a study of blood T cell repertoires in COVID-19. Study-wide context: Samples came from the United States, Italy and Spain, spanning acute and convalescent COVID-19. Nucleic acid was either cDNA or gDNA, and it came from T cells, B-cell-depleted T cells, or PBMCs.

V shed 6 bases and J 5 bases; nucleotides not matched to a gene: 4. CDR1 is SNHLY and CDR2 is FYNNEI in the germline V gene. CDR3 length: 13 residues. Original processing methods: Reference gene primers were amplified, and this amplification served to estimate nucleated cell counts. Assay: immunoSEQ multiplex PCR; the TCRdb copy retains only in-frame clones and omits some. The D gene and trimming were derived from the DNA, and the V and J assignments and clone size from that table. The data show 190,000 or so clones, around 80% seen once. The chain joins TRBV2 to TRBJ2-5; TRBD2 matches at 9 bases. The receptor was isolated from a woman older than 75 with active or convalescent COVID-19. Input material: peripheral blood. The CDR3 loop is CASRELAGETQYF. The CDR3 region has the DNA TGTGCCAGCAGAGAGCTAGCGGGGGAGACCCAGTACTTC.